These 3 T cell receptor beta chains share one sample of origin, sequenced in a study of blood T cell repertoires in COVID-19. The table came from immunoSEQ multiplex PCR; TCRdb's copy has only in-frame clones and leaves some out. This sample has about 73,000 clones; over 60% occur once, and the top ten carry under 3%. The sequencing input was peripheral blood. These receptor sequences come from a man between 65 and 85 years old with COVID-19, enrolled during active disease.

The J gene is TRBJ2-7, the V gene TRBV5-4, with a possible D match to TRBD1 (8 bases). The CDR3 length is 14 residues. Germline values: CDR1 SGHNT, CDR2 YYREEE (reference sequence). Trimming took 2 bases from V and 3 from J, leaving 12 bases between them. The CDR3 reads CASSLNRGGYEQYF. Here the CDR3 DNA reads TGTGCCAGCAGCTTAAACAGGGGGGGCTACGAGCAGTACTTC.

The chain has TRBV10-1 and TRBJ1-6; 9 bases agree with TRBD1. V gave up 7 bases and J gave up 8 bases; unmatched junction bases: 18. CDR3 length: 18 amino acids. CDR1 is WNHNN, CDR2 SYGVQD, per germline (reference sequence). The chain's CDR3 is CASKGQGRGPGLDSPLHF. Here the CDR3 DNA reads TGCGCCAGCAAGGGACAGGGAAGGGGTCCGGGTCTTGATTCACCCCTCCACTTT.

This clone was seen a handful of times. This sequence joins TRBV5-1 and TRBJ2-7, with 14 bases aligning to TRBD2. In germline, CDR1 is SGHRS, CDR2 YFSETQ. The J segment lost 3 bases and the V segment lost 2 bases, leaving 4 bases of the junction unmatched. CDR3 length equals 16 residues. The CDR3 nucleotides read TGCGCCAGCAGCTTAGGGACTAGCGGGGGTAACTACGAGCAGTACTTC. Its protein is CASSLGTSGGNYEQYF.